The 2 T cell receptor beta chains reported below all come from one sample, sequenced in a study of human T cells and chemical hapten exposure. As to time point: patch test 2, 6 weeks after DPC sensitization. As for treatment: therapeutic diphenylcyclopropenone sensitization with weekly scalp DPC. TCRdb reprocessed the RACE reads with MiXCR, giving one entry per CDR3 protein. This sample has 360,000 or so distinct CDR3 sequences, with about 6% found just once. The sequenced sample was whole blood, obtained in connection with sensitization to the hapten diphenylcyclopropenone (DPC). These receptors all stem from a woman aged 18-35 years with alopecia areata. Some clones in this sample may be carry-over from other donors' samples.

This clonotype was observed at least ten times. J is TRBJ1-1 and V is TRBV12-3 or TRBV12-4; TRBD1 might be the D (5 bases). Trimming removed 7 bases at V and 2 bases at J, with 17 bases between. The CDR3 covers 15 residues. The CDR3 protein is CASISFAGPNTEAFF. The DNA of the CDR3 is TGTGCCAGCATTTCCTTTGCAGGGCCTAACACTGAAGCTTTCTTT.

This clonotype was recorded a few times. The chain uses TRBV6-1 and TRBJ2-2, with D unclear. Germline CDR1 reads MNHNS; CDR2 reads SASEGT. The V end was cut by 8 bases, the J end by 6 bases, with 13 bases between. The CDR3 loop spans 13 amino acids. The DNA of the CDR3 is TGTGCCAGCCACAACCGGGCAGCCGGGGAGCTGTTTTTT. Its translation: CASHNRAAGELFF.